This T cell receptor beta chain was retrieved from a study of identical twins. Study findings and constraints: There was an excess of low generation probability in the out-of-frame alpha sequences that twins shared.

Of note for this clonotype: What it recognizes is unknown.

TCRdb called the 5' RACE reads again in MiXCR, with one record for every CDR3 protein. The repertoire holds roughly 250,000 distinct CDR3 sequences, approximately 7.9% seen once, with 5.4% in the top ten. The same sample was also used in a study of yellow fever vaccine responses in identical twins.

The clonotype was recovered from a woman under 30 in good health. Sequencing was performed on CD8+ T cells sorted from blood.

The CDR3 reads CASSLRGRTSTDTQYF. CDR3 DNA sequence: TGCGCCAGCAGCCTTCGAGGTAGGACAAGCACAGATACGCAGTATTTT. The rearrangement uses TRBV5-1 and TRBJ2-3; TRBD1 might be the D (5 bases). The V and J ends lost 4 bases and 0 bases respectively, with 15 bases between them. The CDR3 extends over 16 amino acids. Germline CDR1 reads SGHRS; CDR2 reads YFSETQ. The whole variable domain, remainder taken from reference TRBV5-1 and TRBJ2-3, is KAGVTQTPRYLIKTRGQQVTLSCSPISGHRSVSWYQQTPGQGLQFLFEYFSETQRNKGNFPGRFSGRQFSNSRSEMNVSTLELGDSALYLCASSLRGRTSTDTQYFGPGTRLTVL.